A single sample is the source of the 17 T cell receptor beta chains below, sequenced in a study of shared clonotypes between healthy human individuals. TCRdb's copy holds only in-frame clones and misses some; the assay was immunoSEQ multiplex PCR. This sample has about 500,000 clones; more than 70% occur once, and the top ten carry 9.5% to 15%. The source material was PBMCs. All receptors derive from a woman between 40 and 50 years old in good health. Some clones in this sample may be carry-over from other donors' samples.

The J gene is TRBJ2-7, the V gene TRBV10-3, with D possibly TRBD2 on 7 matching bases. This CDR3 contains 13 residues. The ends were cut back, 3 bases at V and 7 bases at J, with 13 bases in the middle. Germline loops: CDR1 ENHRY, CDR2 SYGVKD. The CDR3 DNA follows: TGTGCCATCAGTGAATGGGGGGGCCTAGAGCAGTACTTC. This codes for CAISEWGGLEQYF.

With regard to this clone: A read error is the likely source, as a far larger clone sits one nucleotide away. The identical CDR3 is also encoded by other nucleotide sequences in the sample. The chain is built from TRBV6-6 and TRBJ1-1; tentatively, D is TRBD1 (6 bases). This CDR3 region has 14 residues. In germline, CDR1 is MNHNY, CDR2 SVGAGI (reference sequence). The CDR3: CASSSFTGSTEAFF. CDR3 DNA: TGTGCCAGCAGTTCCTTCACAGGGAGCACTGAAGCCTTCTTT.

V gene TRBV28 combines with J gene TRBJ1-5; D perhaps matches TRBD1 (5 bases). V lost 8 bases to trimming and J lost 5 bases, with 16 bases between them. In germline, CDR1 is MDHEN, CDR2 SYDVKM. There are 14 residues in the CDR3. DNA of the CDR3: TGTGCCAGCGGTGGTGGGGCGGCACATCAGCCCCAGCATTTT. It is translated as CASGGGAAHQPQHF.

This rearrangement joins TRBV30 to TRBJ2-2, with 11 bases lining up with TRBD1. Unmatched junction bases numbered 6, after V lost 3 bases and J lost 6 bases. This CDR3 is built from 15 residues. Germline V gene data show CDR1 as GTSNPN and CDR2 as SVGIG (reference sequence). DNA for the CDR3: TGTGCCTGGAGAAAGGGACAGGGGGTGGCCGGGGAGCTGTTTTTT. The encoded protein is CAWRKGQGVAGELFF.

The DNA of the CDR3 is TGTGCCAGCAGCTTTCTCACGGGTGCCTCCTACGAGCAGTACTTC. Amino acids: CASSFLTGASYEQYF. The rearrangement uses TRBV5-5 and TRBJ2-7; D gene ambiguous. V dropped 2 bases and J dropped 0 bases, with 12 bases sitting between them. CDR3 size: 15 residues. Germline lookup yields CDR1 SGHKS and CDR2 YYEKEE (reference sequence).

The chain has TRBV7-6 and TRBJ2-2; 14 bases line up with TRBD2. The CDR3 loop spans 17 amino acids. The V segment lost 5 bases and the J segment 6 bases; nucleotides outside the gene matches: 8. The germline CDR1 and CDR2 sequences are SGHVS and FNYEAQ. This chain's CDR3 is CASSRGTSGSRAGELFF. CDR3 nucleotide sequence: TGTGCCAGCAGCAGAGGGACTAGCGGGAGTAGGGCCGGGGAGCTGTTTTTT.

This rearrangement joins TRBV7-3 to TRBJ2-7; tentatively, D is TRBD1 or TRBD2 (5 bases each). The germline V gene has CDR1 SGHTA and CDR2 FQGTGA. The germline V and J ends were trimmed by 5 bases and 6 bases, with 20 bases remaining between them. CDR3 length: 15 amino acids. CDR3 residues: CASSPTPGTPREQYF. The CDR3 bases are TGTGCCAGCAGCCCAACACCCGGGACCCCCCGCGAGCAGTACTTC. Full variable domain (missing parts from reference TRBV7-3 and TRBJ2-7): GAGVSQTPSNKVTEKGKYVELRCDPISGHTALYWYRQSLGQGPEFLIYFQGTGAADDSGLPNDRFFAVRPEGSVSTLKIQRTERGDSAVYLCASSPTPGTPREQYFGPGTRLTVT.

The V and J genes are TRBV2 and TRBJ2-5; D may be TRBD1 (6 bases). Germline lookup yields CDR1 SNHLY and CDR2 FYNNEI. The CDR3 has 13 residues. V dropped 5 bases and J dropped 9 bases, with 16 bases sitting between them. The CDR3 loop reads CASSLDRLGAQYF. The CDR3 region has the DNA TGTGCCAGCAGTCTGGACAGATTAGGGGCCCAGTACTTC.

A remark on this clone: In the same sample, other DNA sequences code for this CDR3. The V call is TRBV18, the J call TRBJ2-5; a possible D gene is TRBD1 (6 bases). Deletions cut 3 bases from V and 3 bases from J, with 8 bases between. The CDR3 runs 13 residues. CDR1 is KGHSH, CDR2 LQKENI, per germline. The CDR3: CASSPRTEETQYF. The CDR3, as DNA: TGTGCCAGCTCACCCCGGACAGAAGAGACCCAGTACTTC.

This clone was observed a single time. The chain combines TRBV4-1 with TRBJ2-3, with D possibly TRBD2 on 5 matching bases. Germline CDR1 MGHRA, CDR2 YSYEKL. The CDR3 has 14 residues. Trimming took off 1 base at V and 6 bases at J, with 11 bases between the two ends. The CDR3 sequence: CASSQVGSLDTQYF. CDR3 nucleotide sequence: TGCGCCAGCAGCCAAGTTGGGAGTCTTGATACGCAGTATTTT.

The chain links TRBV28 to TRBJ1-2; TRBD1 might be the D (5 bases). V gave up 3 bases and J gave up 3 bases, with 8 bases separating them. Germline V gene data show CDR1 as MDHEN and CDR2 as SYDVKM. The CDR3 covers 13 residues. For the CDR3, the DNA is TGTGCCAGCAGTTTTGGGGGTTACTATGGCTACACCTTC. Its translation: CASSFGGYYGYTF.

This rearrangement joins TRBV11-2 to TRBJ1-2; D remains unclear. Trimming removed 1 base from V and 6 bases from J, with 15 bases in between. The germline gives CDR1 SGHAT, CDR2 FQNNGV. The length of the CDR3 is 15 residues. The CDR3 sequence is CASSLGTGSDHGYTF. CDR3 DNA: TGTGCCAGCAGCTTAGGGACGGGGTCCGACCATGGCTACACCTTC.

The chain uses TRBV28 and TRBJ1-2; D perhaps matches TRBD1 (5 bases). This CDR3 has 18 amino acids. CDR1 MDHEN and CDR2 SYDVKM come from the germline V gene. V lost 2 bases to trimming and J lost 0 bases, with 19 bases between them. CDR3 sequence (DNA): TGTGCCAGCAGTTTAAATGCGGGAAAGCGGGGGGCTAACTATGGCTACACCTTC. Encoded protein: CASSLNAGKRGANYGYTF.

This chain joins TRBV7-8 and TRBJ2-7, with 8 bases matching TRBD2. The ends lost 3 bases at V and 5 bases at J; junction bases unmatched: 9. Germline CDR1 reads SGHVS; CDR2 reads FQNEAQ. The CDR3 runs 15 residues. Here the CDR3 DNA reads TGTGCCAGCAGCTTTCAGACCGGGACTAGGAACGAGCAGTACTTC. Its translation is CASSFQTGTRNEQYF.

J is TRBJ2-7 and V is TRBV29-1, with 10 bases that match TRBD1. The J segment lost 5 bases and the V segment lost 3 bases, leaving 10 bases of the junction unmatched. The V gene's germline CDR1 is SQVTM and CDR2 ANQGSEA. The CDR3 spans 15 residues. CDR3 region: CSVEGRGQGSDEQYF. The CDR3 DNA reads TGCAGCGTTGAGGGAAGGGGACAGGGGAGTGACGAGCAGTACTTC.

The chain carries TRBV5-1 and TRBJ2-7; weak D call: TRBD2 (7 bases). The CDR3 sequence is 18 residues long. Germline CDR1 and CDR2: SGHRS and YFSETQ. V gave up 0 bases and J gave up 0 bases, with 19 bases separating them. As DNA, the CDR3 is TGCGCCAGCAGCTTGGGGGAGGGGGACGAACCAATCTCCTACGAGCAGTACTTC. This codes for CASSLGEGDEPISYEQYF.

As for this clone: A clone one base away is much larger, so this may be a read error. This sequence joins TRBV6-1 and TRBJ2-7, with TRBD2 identical over 9 bases. Germline V gene lookup returns CDR1 MNHNS and CDR2 SASEGT. CDR3 length: 15 residues. The CDR3 nucleotides read TGTGCCAGCAGTGAGGGACTAGCAACCTCCTGCGAGCAGTACTTC. As protein: CASSEGLATSCEQYF.